This T cell receptor (beta chain) appears in the sequencing data of a study of T cell responses to AZD1222 COVID-19 vaccine. The CDR3 has 13 amino acids. From germline, CDR1 is SGHNT and CDR2 YYREEE (reference sequence). Deletions cut 0 bases from V and 10 bases from J, with 8 bases between. Study conclusions and caveats: Variant regions that are unmutated are reportedly the target of nearly half of spike-specific TCRs.

Whether given at about 4 or about 12 weeks, second doses were pooled. Clones were read by immunoSEQ multiplex PCR, and TCRdb kept only the in-frame ones, dropping some. The data hold approximately 150,000 clones, with 80% to 95% observed a single time. As for this clone: Its antigen is unknown.

The sample in question was peripheral blood, obtained 28 days after the second AZD1222 dose. This chain uses TRBV5-4 with TRBJ1-6; D is possibly TRBD1 (6 bases). The receptor's source is an adult who received the AZD1222 COVID-19 vaccine. The CDR3 loop is CASSLDRVSPLHF. The CDR3 region has the DNA TGTGCCAGCAGCTTGGACAGGGTGTCACCCCTCCACTTT.